The 11 T cell receptor beta chains reported below all come from one sample, sequenced in a study of human T cells and chemical hapten exposure. One entry per CDR3 protein results from TCRdb running MiXCR on the RACE reads. The data show about 400,000 distinct CDR3 sequences, about 6% seen once. This sample's time point: patch test 2, 6 weeks after DPC sensitization. Treatment of the sample: therapeutic diphenylcyclopropenone sensitization with weekly scalp DPC. The input for sequencing was whole blood, taken in connection with sensitization to the hapten diphenylcyclopropenone (DPC). These receptors all come from a woman between 18 and 29 years old with alopecia areata. Some clones in this sample may be carry-over from other donors' samples.

This clonotype has more than one count but fewer than ten. The CDR3 DNA is TGTGCCATCAGTGTGGGACAGGCCAGTTCCTACGAGCAGTACTTC. Its protein product is CAISVGQASSYEQYF. The rearrangement joins TRBV10-3 to TRBJ2-7, with 8 bases identical to TRBD1. The CDR3 runs 15 residues. The junction had 6 bases not matched to a gene; V was cut back by 4 bases and J by 1 base. Germline assignment: CDR1 ENHRY and CDR2 SYGVKD.

This clonotype was seen repeatedly, ten times or more. The CDR3: CATPKARRYSPLHF. For the CDR3, the DNA is TGTGCCACCCCTAAGGCCAGGCGCTATTCACCCCTCCACTTT. This chain uses TRBV6-5 with TRBJ1-6; D is undetermined. V was trimmed by 10 bases and J by 8 bases, leaving 18 bases between them. Germline CDR1 is MNHEY and CDR2 is SVGAGI. This CDR3 is built from 14 residues.

This chain's CDR3 is CSARVRGGLSTDTQYF. The CDR3 DNA follows: TGCAGTGCTAGAGTACGGGGGGGACTTAGCACAGATACGCAGTATTTT. This chain connects TRBV20-1 to TRBJ2-3; 8 bases are a match to TRBD2. The CDR3 is made up of 16 amino acids. V shed 1 base and J 0 bases; nucleotides not matched to a gene: 6. Germline assignment: CDR1 DFQATT and CDR2 SNEGSKA (reference sequence).

This clonotype was seen at least ten times. This chain uses TRBV6-5 with TRBJ2-7, with D perhaps given as TRBD1 or TRBD2 (5 bases each). The CDR3 runs to 14 residues. CDR1 is MNHEY, CDR2 SVGAGI, per germline. V was pared by 7 bases and J by 5 bases, with 18 bases between. Written as DNA, the CDR3 is TGTGCCAGCATTGCTGGACCGGGACCTGACGAGCAGTACTTC. Its protein product is CASIAGPGPDEQYF.

This clonotype has ten or more counts. The chain is built from TRBV29-1 and TRBJ2-3, with 7 bases matching TRBD2. With V trimmed by 6 bases and J by 0 bases, 9 bases remained unmatched. Germline V gene sequence: CDR1 SQVTM, CDR2 ANQGSEA. The CDR3 is 15 residues long. As DNA, the CDR3 is TGCAGCGTCGGGGGGACTCGGAGGAGCACAGATACGCAGTATTTT. This gives the protein CSVGGTRRSTDTQYF.

Ten or more counts support this clonotype. CDR3 amino acids: CAAGTRQGTGGYTF. The CDR3 DNA reads TGTGCCGCCGGAACCCGACAGGGAACGGGTGGCTACACCTTC. The chain has TRBV12-3 or TRBV12-4 and TRBJ1-2; 7 bases are shared with TRBD1. The CDR3 contains 14 residues. The ends lost 11 bases at V and 7 bases at J; junction bases unmatched: 16.

This clonotype turned up a few times. The rearrangement joins TRBV7-3 to TRBJ2-7, with 7 bases lining up with TRBD1. Unmatched junction bases numbered 13, after V lost 5 bases and J lost 0 bases. This CDR3 contains 17 residues. CDR1 is SGHTA, CDR2 FQGTGA, per germline. CDR3: CASSTKKWDRNSYEQYF. CDR3 DNA sequence: TGTGCCAGCAGCACCAAAAAATGGGACAGAAACTCCTACGAGCAGTACTTC.

This clonotype was found many times. The chain employs TRBV5-1 and TRBJ2-5, with a weak D call TRBD1 (6 bases). Deletions cut 3 bases from V and 5 bases from J, with 17 bases between. Germline CDR1 is SGHRS and CDR2 is YFSETQ. The CDR3 runs to 15 residues. The CDR3 DNA follows: TGCGCCAGCAGCTATCCACCCACAGGGTACGAGACCCAGTACTTC. It specifies CASSYPPTGYETQYF.

This rearrangement joins TRBV5-1 to TRBJ2-5; 9 nucleotides line up with TRBD2. Germline CDR1 reads SGHRS; CDR2 reads YFSETQ. Trimming at V came to 6 bases and at J to 5 bases, leaving 14 bases not matched to a gene. The CDR3 consists of 16 residues. Written as DNA, the CDR3 is TGCGCCAGCACCTCCCCCCGAGCGGGGGGTTTGGAGACCCAGTACTTC. Translated, it gives CASTSPRAGGLETQYF.

This clonotype came up many times. This chain connects TRBV6-2 or TRBV6-3 to TRBJ2-2; D unclear. The germline V gene encodes CDR1 MNHEY and CDR2 SVGEGT. The germline V and J ends were trimmed by 3 bases and 1 base, with 6 bases remaining between them. This CDR3 region has 14 residues. The CDR3 nucleotides are TGTGCCAGCAGTTATAAGGAGAACACCGGGGAGCTGTTTTTT. It encodes CASSYKENTGELFF.

V and J are TRBV7-2 and TRBJ1-1; D is undetermined. This CDR3 has 14 residues. V was clipped by 2 bases and J by 5 bases, with 12 bases between them. Germline assignment: CDR1 SGHTA and CDR2 FQGNSA. In DNA, the CDR3 is TGTGCCAGCAGCTTATGGTCAAGGGTTACTGAAGCTTTCTTT. It yields the protein CASSLWSRVTEAFF. Full variable domain (outside the CDR3, taken from reference TRBV7-2 and TRBJ1-1): GAGVSQSPSNKVTEKGKDVELRCDPISGHTALYWYRQSLGQGLEFLIYFQGNSAPDKSGLPSDRFSAERTGGSVSTLTIQRTQQEDSAVYLCASSLWSRVTEAFFGQGTRLTVV.